This T cell receptor beta chain was recorded in a study of T-cell reconstitution after alpha-beta-depleted transplantation in children. Unique molecular identifiers tagged the TCRbeta library. TCRdb ran MiXCR on the PCR reads and lists one entry per CDR3 protein. The sample comprises 98,000 or so distinct CDR3 sequences, about 6.4% of which are singletons, and roughly 25% rests with the top ten. This clonotype was seen repeatedly, ten times or more. The antigen is undetermined. Findings and limits, study-wide: It was reported that alpha-beta T cells came from several hundred expanded graft clones (about two months after transplant).

The CDR3 runs 13 residues. The ends were cut back, 0 bases at V and 7 bases at J, with 10 bases in the middle. Germline V gene lookup returns CDR1 LGHNA and CDR2 YSLEER. The starting material was PBMCs, mostly from graft donor cells, obtained 360 days after TCRalphabeta/CD19-depleted stem cell transplant. The V and J genes are TRBV4-3 and TRBJ2-7; tentatively, D is TRBD1 or TRBD2 (5 bases each). The clonotype originates from a male patient aged 2 to 10 who had a stem cell transplant for acute lymphoblastic leukemia, so the T cells may come from the graft donor. The CDR3 region is CASSQEWGWEQYF. The CDR3, as DNA: TGCGCCAGCAGCCAAGAGTGGGGGTGGGAGCAGTACTTC.